This TCR beta chain is drawn from a study of blood T cells in healthy people across ages. Study-level information: Per two T cells, about one barcoded beta molecule was captured through template switching. Study-level results: Estimates of diversity drawn from one million T cells were considered underestimates. Reliance upon unsorted PBMCs precluded definitive naive versus antigen-experienced comparison.

A remark on this clonotype: Its antigen is as yet unknown.

The germline gives CDR1 SGDLS, CDR2 YYNGEE. This CDR3 is 14 amino acids long. The authors ran a second PCR of about 6 to 11 cycles using a sample-barcoded 5' primer and a J-beta primer mix. Each CDR3 protein gets one entry after TCRdb re-called the 5' RACE reads with MiXCR. The data show about 1,600,000 distinct CDR3 sequences, 42% seen once. The study drew donors from healthy Caucasian individuals in Russia aged roughly 6 to 90. The TCR sequence derives from a woman aged 18-35 years in good health. The sample was blood. This chain uses TRBV9 with TRBJ2-5; the match to TRBD1 covers 7 bases. The J call may not be correct, given that the DNA end is closer to TRBJ2-1. DNA of the CDR3: TGTGCCAGCAGCGAGGGACAGTACCAAGAGACCCAGTTCTTC. Its translation: CASSEGQYQETQFF.